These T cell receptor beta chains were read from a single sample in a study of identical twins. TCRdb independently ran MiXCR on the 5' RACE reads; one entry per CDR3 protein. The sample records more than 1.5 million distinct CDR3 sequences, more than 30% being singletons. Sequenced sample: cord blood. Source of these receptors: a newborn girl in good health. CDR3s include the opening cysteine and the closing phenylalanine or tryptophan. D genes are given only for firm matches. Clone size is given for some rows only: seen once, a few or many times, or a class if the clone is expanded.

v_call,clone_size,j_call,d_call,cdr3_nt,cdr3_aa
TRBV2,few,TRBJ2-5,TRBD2,TGTGCCAGCATTGGGAGGGTCCAAGAGACCCAGTACTTC,CASIGRVQETQYF
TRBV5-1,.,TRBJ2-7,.,TGCGCCAGCAGCCTACAGACAGGCCTCGAGCAGTACTTC,CASSLQTGLEQYF
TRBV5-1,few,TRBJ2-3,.,TGCGCCAGCAGCTGGACAGATAGCACAGATACGCAGTATTTT,CASSWTDSTDTQYF
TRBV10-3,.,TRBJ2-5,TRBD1,TGTGCCTTTAGTCCCCAGGGGGCAGAGCAGTACTTC,CAFSPQGAEQYF
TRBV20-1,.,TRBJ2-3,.,TGCAGTGCTAGGCCTCCGACAGCTACACTCCTTCGCACAGATACGCAGTATTTT,CSARPPTATLLRTDTQYF
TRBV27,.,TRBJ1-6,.,TGTGCCAGCACGAGGAGGTCCTATAATTCACCCCTCCACTTT,CASTRRSYNSPLHF
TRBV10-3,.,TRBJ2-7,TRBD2,TGTGCCATCAGTGAGTCGTCTCAAAGGGCGGGAGCCTACAATGAGCAGTACTTC,CAISESSQRAGAYNEQYF
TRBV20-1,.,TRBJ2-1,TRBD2,TGCAGTGCTGGGAGACTAGCGGGGATCAATGAGCAGTTCTTC,CSAGRLAGINEQFF
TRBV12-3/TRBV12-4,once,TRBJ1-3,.,TGTGCCAGCAGCCAAAGCGGGTCTGGAAACACCATATATTTT,CASSQSGSGNTIYF
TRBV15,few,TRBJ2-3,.,TGTGCCACCAGCCAGCAGGGCGCGGTAGATACGCAGTATTTT,CATSQQGAVDTQYF
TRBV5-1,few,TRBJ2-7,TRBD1,TGCGCCAGCAGCATGTCGACAGGGGATCACAACGAGCAGTACTTC,CASSMSTGDHNEQYF
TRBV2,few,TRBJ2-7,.,TGTGCCAGCAGTGCCACCAGAAACTACGAGCAGTACTTC,CASSATRNYEQYF
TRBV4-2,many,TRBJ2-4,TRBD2,TGTGCCAGCAGCCAAGATCCCCTAGCGGGGCAAAACATTCAGTACTTC,CASSQDPLAGQNIQYF
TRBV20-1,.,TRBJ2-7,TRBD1,TGCAGTGCTAGGGGACAGCGGTGGTCCTACGAGCAGTACTTC,CSARGQRWSYEQYF
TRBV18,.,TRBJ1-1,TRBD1,TGTGCCAGCTCACTCGCCGGACAGGGCTTCACTGAAGCTTTCTTT,CASSLAGQGFTEAFF
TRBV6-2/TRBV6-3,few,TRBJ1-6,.,TGTGCCAGCAGGCACCCGACGGCGAATTCACCCCTCCACTTT,CASRHPTANSPLHF
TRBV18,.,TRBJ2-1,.,TGTGCCAGCTCACTCCAGGCGGCCCCTAGCTCCTACAATGAGCAGTTCTTC,CASSLQAAPSSYNEQFF
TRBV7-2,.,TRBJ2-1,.,TGTGCCAGCAGCCTACCTTCCTACGGGGGCCACAATGAGCAGTTCTTC,CASSLPSYGGHNEQFF
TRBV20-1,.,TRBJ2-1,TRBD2,TGCAGTGCTAGAGGAACTAGCGGCCCTCTCTCCTACAATGAGCAGTTCTTC,CSARGTSGPLSYNEQFF
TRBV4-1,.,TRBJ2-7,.,TGCGCCAGCAGCCGGACACCGTCCGAAGAGCAGTACTTC,CASSRTPSEEQYF
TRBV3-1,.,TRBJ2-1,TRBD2,TGTGCCAGCAGCCGGGCTAGCGGGAGTTGGAATGAGCAGTTCTTC,CASSRASGSWNEQFF
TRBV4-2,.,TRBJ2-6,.,TGTGCCAGCAGCCAAGACCGCGTAAGGGCTACTGGGGCCAACGTCCTGACTTTC,CASSQDRVRATGANVLTF
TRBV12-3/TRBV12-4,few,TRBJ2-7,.,TGTGCCAGCAGCCGAGCCCAGGAGCGCTTTTACGAGCAGTACTTC,CASSRAQERFYEQYF
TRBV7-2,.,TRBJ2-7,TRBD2,TGTGCCAGCAGGACTCTAGCGGGGATGTACAATGAGCAGTACTTC,CASRTLAGMYNEQYF
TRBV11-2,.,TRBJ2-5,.,TGTGCCAGCAGCCCCCTGGCAGGGGTCAACGAGCAGTACTTT,CASSPLAGVNEQYF
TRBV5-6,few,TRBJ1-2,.,TGTGCCAGCAGCTTCCCAGCAAGAGCTAACTATGGCTACACCTTC,CASSFPARANYGYTF
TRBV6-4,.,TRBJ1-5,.,TGTGCCAGCAGTGCGGGCAGAGATCAGCCCCAGCATTTT,CASSAGRDQPQHF
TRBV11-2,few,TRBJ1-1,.,TGTGCCAGCAGCTTAGGGGTGGAGAGGGGAGCTTTCTTT,CASSLGVERGAFF
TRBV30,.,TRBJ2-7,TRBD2,TGTGCCTGGACTAGCGGGGGGGCCTACGAGCAGTACTTC,CAWTSGGAYEQYF
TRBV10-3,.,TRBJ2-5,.,TGTGCCATCAGTGAAGGCCCCAGGGGAGAGACCCAGTACTTC,CAISEGPRGETQYF
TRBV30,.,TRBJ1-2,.,TGTGCCTGGGCGTCCCTAACGGGAGGCTACACCTTC,CAWASLTGGYTF
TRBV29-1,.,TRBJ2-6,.,TGCAGCGTTGAGCCCCTCTCTGGGGCCAACGTCCTGACTTTC,CSVEPLSGANVLTF
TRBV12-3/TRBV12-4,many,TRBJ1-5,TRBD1,TGTGCCAGCAGTTCCAACAGGGGTTCCAATCAGCCCCAGCATTTT,CASSSNRGSNQPQHF
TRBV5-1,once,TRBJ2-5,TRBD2,TGCGCCAGCAGCTTGGCGGGGGGGATCGGCAATGAGCAGTACTTC,CASSLAGGIGNEQYF
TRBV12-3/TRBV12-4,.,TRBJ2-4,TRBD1,TGTGCCAGCAGTCCCTCACAACAGGGGGCAAGGGCCAAAAACATTCAGTACTTC,CASSPSQQGARAKNIQYF
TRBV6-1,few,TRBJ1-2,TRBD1,TGTGCCAGCAGTGAACCCCGGGACAGGGTTGGCTACACCTTC,CASSEPRDRVGYTF
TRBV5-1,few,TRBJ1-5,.,TGCGCCAGCAGCCTATTCCCATCGGGGCCTGATCAGCCCCAGCATTTT,CASSLFPSGPDQPQHF
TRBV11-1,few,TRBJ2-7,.,TGTGCCAGCAGCTTAGAGGCGGGAAGAGGGTACGAGCAGTACTTC,CASSLEAGRGYEQYF
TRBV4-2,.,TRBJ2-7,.,TGTGTCAGCAGCCGGAACAGCTACGAGCAGTACTTC,CVSSRNSYEQYF
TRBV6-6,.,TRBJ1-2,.,TGTGCCAGCAGAATCACAGGGAACTATGGCTACACCTTC,CASRITGNYGYTF
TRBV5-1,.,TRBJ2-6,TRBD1,TGCGCCAGCAGCTTGGCCGCCGACAGGGCTGGGGCCAACGTCCTGACTTTC,CASSLAADRAGANVLTF
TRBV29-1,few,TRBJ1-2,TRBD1,TGCAGCGCTGGACAGGACCATGGCTACACCTTC,CSAGQDHGYTF
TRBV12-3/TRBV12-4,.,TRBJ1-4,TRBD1,TGTGCCAGCAGTGAGGAGTCCAGGGGGCGGGAAAAACTGTTTTTT,CASSEESRGREKLFF
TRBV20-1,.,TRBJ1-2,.,TGCAGTGCTAGGCCCCCACGGGAAGGCTACACCTTC,CSARPPREGYTF
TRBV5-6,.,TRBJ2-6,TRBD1,TGTGCCAGCAGCTCCCCGGGACAGGGGGCCACTGGGGCCGACGTCCTGACTTTC,CASSSPGQGATGADVLTF
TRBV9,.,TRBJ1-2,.,TGTGCCAGCAGCCACTTAAACAGGGCGTATGGCTACACCTTC,CASSHLNRAYGYTF
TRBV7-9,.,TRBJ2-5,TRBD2,TGTGCCAGCAGCTTCCGGACTAGCGGGTCGGAGACCCAGTACTTC,CASSFRTSGSETQYF
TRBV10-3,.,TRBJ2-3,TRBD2,TGTGCCATCAGTGAGTGGCGGGGGGGCACAGATACGCAGTATTTT,CAISEWRGGTDTQYF
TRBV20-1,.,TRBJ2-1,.,TGCAGTGCCCCCCCTAGTGCATCCTACAATGAGCAGTTCTTC,CSAPPSASYNEQFF
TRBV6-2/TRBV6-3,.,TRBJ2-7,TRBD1,TGTGCCAGCAGTTATGCCCTCACCGTGGACAGGTTAAGCTCCTACGAGCAGTACTTC,CASSYALTVDRLSSYEQYF
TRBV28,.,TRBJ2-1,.,TGTGCCAGCAGAGCATCTGACGGATTCCTGAGACAGTTCTTC,CASRASDGFLRQFF
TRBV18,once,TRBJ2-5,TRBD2,TGTGCCAGCTCTCTTGGACTAGCGGGAGTGAACAATGAGCAGTACTTC,CASSLGLAGVNNEQYF
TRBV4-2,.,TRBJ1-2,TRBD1,TGTGCCAGCAGCCAAGTGGGACAGGCTTACTATGGCTACACCTTC,CASSQVGQAYYGYTF
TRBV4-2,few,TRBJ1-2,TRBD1,TGTGCCAGCAGCCAAGGAACCCACAGGGGGGCTAACTATGGCTACACCTTC,CASSQGTHRGANYGYTF
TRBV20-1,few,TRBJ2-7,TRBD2,TGCAGTGCTAGCGCCACAACCCGGACTAGTTATCACGAGCAGTACTTC,CSASATTRTSYHEQYF
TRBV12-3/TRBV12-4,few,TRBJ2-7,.,TGTGCCAGCAGTACCCGGGACACCTCCCCCTACGAGCAGTACTTC,CASSTRDTSPYEQYF